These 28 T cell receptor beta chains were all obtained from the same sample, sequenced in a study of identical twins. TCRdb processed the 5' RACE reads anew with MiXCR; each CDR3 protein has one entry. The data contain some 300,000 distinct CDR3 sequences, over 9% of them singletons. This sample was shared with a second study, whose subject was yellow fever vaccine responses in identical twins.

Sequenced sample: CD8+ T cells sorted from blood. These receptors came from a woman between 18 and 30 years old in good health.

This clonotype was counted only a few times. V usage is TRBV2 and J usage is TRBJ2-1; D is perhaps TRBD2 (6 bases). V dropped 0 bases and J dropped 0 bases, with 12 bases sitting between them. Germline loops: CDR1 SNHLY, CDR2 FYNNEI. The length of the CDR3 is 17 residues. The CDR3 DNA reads TGTGCCAGCAGTGAAGCTGCTAGCGCCAGCTCCTACAATGAGCAGTTCTTC. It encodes CASSEAASASSYNEQFF.

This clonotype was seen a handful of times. This chain's CDR3 is CASSSGEDSPYEQYF. The CDR3 nucleotides are TGTGCCAGCAGCTCCGGGGAGGACTCACCCTACGAGCAGTACTTC. The genes are TRBV7-9 and TRBJ2-7, with a possible D match to TRBD2 (6 bases). V lost 4 bases, J lost 2 bases, and 15 bases lay in between. The germline CDR1 and CDR2 sequences are SEHNR and FQNEAQ (reference sequence). The CDR3 spans 15 residues.

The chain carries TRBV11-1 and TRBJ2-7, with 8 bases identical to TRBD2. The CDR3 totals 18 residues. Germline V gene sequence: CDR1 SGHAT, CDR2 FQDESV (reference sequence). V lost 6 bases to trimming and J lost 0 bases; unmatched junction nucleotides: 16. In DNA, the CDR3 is TGTGCCAGCAGAGGTCTAGCGGGCCCTTCAGGCCCCTCCTACGAGCAGTACTTC. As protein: CASRGLAGPSGPSYEQYF.

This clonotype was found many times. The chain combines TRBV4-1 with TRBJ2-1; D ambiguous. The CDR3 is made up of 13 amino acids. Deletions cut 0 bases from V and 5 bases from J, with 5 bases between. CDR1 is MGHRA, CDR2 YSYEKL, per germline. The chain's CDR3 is CASSQDLDNEQFF. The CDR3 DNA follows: TGCGCCAGCAGCCAAGATTTAGACAATGAGCAGTTCTTC.

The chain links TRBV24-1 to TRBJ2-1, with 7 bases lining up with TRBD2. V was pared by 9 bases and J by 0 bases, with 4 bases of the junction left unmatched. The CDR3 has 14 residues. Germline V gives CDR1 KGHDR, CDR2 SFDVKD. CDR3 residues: CATRGGSSYNEQFF. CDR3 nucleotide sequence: TGTGCCACCCGGGGAGGGAGCTCCTACAATGAGCAGTTCTTC.

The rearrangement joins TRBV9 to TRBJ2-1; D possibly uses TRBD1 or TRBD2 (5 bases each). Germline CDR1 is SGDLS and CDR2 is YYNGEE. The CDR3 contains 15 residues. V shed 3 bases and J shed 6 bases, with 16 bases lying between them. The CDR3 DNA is TGTGCCAGCAGCGGCCTGAGCGGACAACTCAATGAGCAGTTCTTC. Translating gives CASSGLSGQLNEQFF.

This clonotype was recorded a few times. DNA of the CDR3: TGTGCCAGCAGTTATCTAGCGGACCAAGAGACCCAGTACTTC. This encodes CASSYLADQETQYF. This sequence joins TRBV6-5 and TRBJ2-5, with 7 bases identical to TRBD2. The CDR3 contains 14 residues. Germline V gives CDR1 MNHEY, CDR2 SVGAGI. The trim removed 3 bases at V and 0 bases at J, leaving 1 base unmatched.

The CDR3 protein is CASSIRWTSVRETQYF. CDR3 sequence (DNA): TGTGCCAGCAGTATACGCTGGACTAGCGTTAGGGAGACCCAGTACTTC. V gene TRBV28 combines with J gene TRBJ2-5, with TRBD2 matching over 9 bases. Germline loops: CDR1 MDHEN, CDR2 SYDVKM. There are 16 residues in the CDR3. J gave up 5 bases and V 5 bases, and 12 bases lay outside the gene matches.

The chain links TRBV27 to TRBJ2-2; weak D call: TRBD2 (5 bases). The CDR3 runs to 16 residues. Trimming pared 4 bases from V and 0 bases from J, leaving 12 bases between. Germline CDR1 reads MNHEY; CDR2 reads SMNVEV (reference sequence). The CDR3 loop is CASSSDILANTGELFF. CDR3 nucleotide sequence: TGTGCCAGCAGTTCCGATATACTAGCGAACACCGGGGAGCTGTTTTTT.

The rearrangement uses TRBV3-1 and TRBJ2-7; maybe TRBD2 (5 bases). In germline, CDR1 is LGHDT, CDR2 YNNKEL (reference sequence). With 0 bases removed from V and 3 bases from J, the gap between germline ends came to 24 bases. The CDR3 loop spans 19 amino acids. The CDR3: CASSQDGTGIERSYYEQYF. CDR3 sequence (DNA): TGTGCCAGCAGCCAAGACGGTACGGGGATTGAGCGGTCTTACTACGAGCAGTACTTC.

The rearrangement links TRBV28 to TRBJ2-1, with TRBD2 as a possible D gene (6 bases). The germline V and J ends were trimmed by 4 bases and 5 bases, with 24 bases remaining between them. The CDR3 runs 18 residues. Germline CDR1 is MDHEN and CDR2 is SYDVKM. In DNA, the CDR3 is TGTGCCAGCAGTTCCGGTGAGCCCTCAAGGAGGGTTAACAATGAGCAGTTCTTC. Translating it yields CASSSGEPSRRVNNEQFF. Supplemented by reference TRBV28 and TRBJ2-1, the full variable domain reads DVKVTQSSRYLVKRTGEKVFLECVQDMDHENMFWYRQDPGLGLRLIYFSYDVKMKEKGDIPEGYSVSREKKERFSLILESASTNQTSMYLCASSSGEPSRRVNNEQFFGPGTRLTVL.

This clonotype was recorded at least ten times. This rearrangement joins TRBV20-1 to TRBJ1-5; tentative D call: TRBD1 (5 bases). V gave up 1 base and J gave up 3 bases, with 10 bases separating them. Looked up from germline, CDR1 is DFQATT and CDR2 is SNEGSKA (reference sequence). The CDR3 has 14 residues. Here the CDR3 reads CSARARGNNQPQHF. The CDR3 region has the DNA TGCAGTGCTAGAGCTAGGGGCAACAATCAGCCCCAGCATTTT.

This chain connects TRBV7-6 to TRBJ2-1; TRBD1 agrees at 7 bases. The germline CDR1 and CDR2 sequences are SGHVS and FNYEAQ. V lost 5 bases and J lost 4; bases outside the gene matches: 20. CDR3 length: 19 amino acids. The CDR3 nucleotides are TGTGCCAGCAGCCAGAAGCCCCGGACAGGATGGGATTCATACAATGAGCAGTTCTTC. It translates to CASSQKPRTGWDSYNEQFF.

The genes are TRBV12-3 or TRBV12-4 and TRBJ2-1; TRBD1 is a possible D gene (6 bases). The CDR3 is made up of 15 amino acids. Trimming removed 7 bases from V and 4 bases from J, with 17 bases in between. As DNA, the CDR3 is TGTGCCAGCAATGGGGGCCTCCTCGGTTACAATGAGCAGTTCTTC. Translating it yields CASNGGLLGYNEQFF.

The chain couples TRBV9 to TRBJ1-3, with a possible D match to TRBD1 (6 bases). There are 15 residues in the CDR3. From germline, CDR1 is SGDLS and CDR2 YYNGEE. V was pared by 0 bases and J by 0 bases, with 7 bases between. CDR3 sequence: CASSVEGDSGNTIYF. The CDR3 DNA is TGTGCCAGCAGCGTAGAGGGGGACTCTGGAAACACCATATATTTT.

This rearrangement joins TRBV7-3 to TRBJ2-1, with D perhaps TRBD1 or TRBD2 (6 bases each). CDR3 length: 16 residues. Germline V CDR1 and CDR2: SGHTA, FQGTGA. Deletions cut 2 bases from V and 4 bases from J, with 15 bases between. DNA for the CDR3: TGTGCCAGCAGCTTATTGGGGGGCCAGCATTACAATGAGCAGTTCTTC. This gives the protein CASSLLGGQHYNEQFF.

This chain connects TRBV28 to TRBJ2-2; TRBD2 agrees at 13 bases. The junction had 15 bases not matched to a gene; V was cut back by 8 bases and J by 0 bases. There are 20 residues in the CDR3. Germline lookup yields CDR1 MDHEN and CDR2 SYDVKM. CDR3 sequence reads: CASEFPGLAGEAANTGELFF. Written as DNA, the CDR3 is TGTGCCAGCGAGTTTCCCGGACTAGCGGGAGAAGCGGCGAACACCGGGGAGCTGTTTTTT. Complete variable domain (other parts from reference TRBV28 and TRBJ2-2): DVKVTQSSRYLVKRTGEKVFLECVQDMDHENMFWYRQDPGLGLRLIYFSYDVKMKEKGDIPEGYSVSREKKERFSLILESASTNQTSMYLCASEFPGLAGEAANTGELFFGEGSRLTVL.

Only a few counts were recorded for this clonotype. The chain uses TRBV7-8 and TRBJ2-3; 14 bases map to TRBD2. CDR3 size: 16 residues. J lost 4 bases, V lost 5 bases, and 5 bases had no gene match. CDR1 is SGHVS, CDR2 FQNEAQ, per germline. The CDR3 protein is CASSLPGLAGADTQYF. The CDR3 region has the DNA TGTGCCAGCAGCCTACCGGGACTAGCGGGGGCAGATACGCAGTATTTT.

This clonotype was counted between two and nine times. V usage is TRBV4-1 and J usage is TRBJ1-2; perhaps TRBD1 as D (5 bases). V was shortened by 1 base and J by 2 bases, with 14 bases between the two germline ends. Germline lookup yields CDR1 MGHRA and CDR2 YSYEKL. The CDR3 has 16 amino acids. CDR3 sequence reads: CASSQGQPTQNYGYTF. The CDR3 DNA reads TGCGCCAGCAGCCAAGGACAGCCGACCCAGAACTATGGCTACACCTTC.

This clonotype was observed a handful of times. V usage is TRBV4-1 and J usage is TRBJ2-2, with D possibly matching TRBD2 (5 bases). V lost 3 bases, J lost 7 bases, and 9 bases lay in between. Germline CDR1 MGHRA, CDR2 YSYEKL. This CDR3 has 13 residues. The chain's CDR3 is CASSHESGGELFF. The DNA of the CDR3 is TGCGCCAGCAGCCACGAAAGCGGCGGGGAGCTGTTTTTT.

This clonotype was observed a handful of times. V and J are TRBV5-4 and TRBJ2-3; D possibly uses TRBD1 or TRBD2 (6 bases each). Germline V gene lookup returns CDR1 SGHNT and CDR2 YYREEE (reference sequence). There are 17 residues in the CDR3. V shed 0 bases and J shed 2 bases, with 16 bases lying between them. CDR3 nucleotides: TGTGCCAGCAGCTTGGAGGGGGGCCCTGACGTCACAGATACGCAGTATTTT. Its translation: CASSLEGGPDVTDTQYF.

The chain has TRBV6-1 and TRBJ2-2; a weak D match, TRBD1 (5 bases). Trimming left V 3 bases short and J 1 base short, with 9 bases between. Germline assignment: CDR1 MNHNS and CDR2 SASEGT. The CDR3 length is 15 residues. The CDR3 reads CASSDETENTGELFF. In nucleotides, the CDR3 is TGTGCCAGCAGTGATGAGACAGAGAACACCGGGGAGCTGTTTTTT.

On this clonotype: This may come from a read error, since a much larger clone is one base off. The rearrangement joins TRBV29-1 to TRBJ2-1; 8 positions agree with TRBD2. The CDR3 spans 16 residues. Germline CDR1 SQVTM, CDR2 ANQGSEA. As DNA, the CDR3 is TGCAGCGTTGAAGATGGAGCGGGAGCCGTAAGCAATGAGCAGTCCTTC. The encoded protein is CSVEDGAGAVSNEQSF.

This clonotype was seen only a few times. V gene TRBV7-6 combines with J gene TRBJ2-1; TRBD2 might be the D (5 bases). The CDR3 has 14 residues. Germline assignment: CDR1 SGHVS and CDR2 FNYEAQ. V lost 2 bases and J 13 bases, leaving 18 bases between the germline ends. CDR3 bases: TGTGCCAGCAGCTTACGAGCGGAAGAAATGAACCAGTTCTTC. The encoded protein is CASSLRAEEMNQFF.

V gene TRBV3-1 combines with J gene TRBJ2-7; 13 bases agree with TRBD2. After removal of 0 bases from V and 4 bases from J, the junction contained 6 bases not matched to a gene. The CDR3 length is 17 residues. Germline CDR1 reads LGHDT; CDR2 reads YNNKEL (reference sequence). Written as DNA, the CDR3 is TGTGCCAGCAGCCAAGAGGCAGGACTAGCGGGAGTGTACGAGCAGTACTTC. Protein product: CASSQEAGLAGVYEQYF.

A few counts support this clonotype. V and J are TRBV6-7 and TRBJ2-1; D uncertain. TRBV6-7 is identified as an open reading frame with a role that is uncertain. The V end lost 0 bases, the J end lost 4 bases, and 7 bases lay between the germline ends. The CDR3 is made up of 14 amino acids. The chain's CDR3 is CASSYSPVYNEQFF. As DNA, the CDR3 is TGTGCCAGCAGTTACTCTCCAGTTTACAATGAGCAGTTCTTC.

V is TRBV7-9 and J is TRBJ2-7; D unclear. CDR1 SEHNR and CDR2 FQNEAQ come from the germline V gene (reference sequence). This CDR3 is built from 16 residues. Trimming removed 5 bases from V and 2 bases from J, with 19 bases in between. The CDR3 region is CASSPPPVSTPYEQYF. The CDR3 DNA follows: TGTGCCAGCAGCCCCCCTCCTGTGAGCACTCCCTACGAGCAGTACTTC.

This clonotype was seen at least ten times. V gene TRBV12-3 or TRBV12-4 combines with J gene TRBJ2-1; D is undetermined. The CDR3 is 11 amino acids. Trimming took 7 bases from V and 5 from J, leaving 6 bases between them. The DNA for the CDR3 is TGTGCCAGCACCGACAACAATGAGCAGTTCTTC. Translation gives CASTDNNEQFF.